The present TCR beta chain was sequenced within a study of blood T cells in healthy people across ages. The second PCR ran roughly 6 to 11 cycles with a sample-barcoded 5' primer and J-beta primers. TCRdb used MiXCR to reprocess the 5' RACE reads, holding one entry per CDR3 protein. Of 700,000 to 1,000,000 distinct CDR3 sequences listed, around 42% are singletons. The CDR3 has 14 residues. Germline lookup yields CDR1 SGHAT and CDR2 FQNNGV. V lost 5 bases and J 1 base, leaving 12 bases between the germline ends. The chain uses TRBV11-2 and TRBJ2-7; possibly TRBD2 for D (6 bases). The specimen sequenced was blood. This sequence was found in a man between 60 and 70 years old in good health. CDR3 sequence (DNA): TGTGCCAGCAGCCAAGTGACTAGATCCTACGAGCAGTACTTC. Encoded protein: CASSQVTRSYEQYF.